This entry concerns a single TCR beta chain. Each subset's genomic DNA was shared equally among a number of immunoSEQ plates. This table comes from immunoSEQ multiplex PCR, and its TCRdb copy is limited to in-frame clones, with some not included. The sample shows more than 850,000 clones, about four fifths of them seen only once. This sample was included in a study of shared clonotypes between healthy human individuals. Study background: The study used three CD4 naive, three CD4 memory, two CD8 naive and one CD8 memory plate per donor.

V gave up 4 bases and J gave up 5 bases; unmatched junction bases: 12. Germline V gives CDR1 SNHLY, CDR2 FYNNEI. The CDR3 sequence is 16 residues long. The sequence came from a man younger than 35 in good health. Some clones in this sample may be carry-over from other donors' samples. This rearrangement joins TRBV2 to TRBJ2-3, with 7 bases fitting TRBD2. Sequencing used memory CD4+ T cells from PBMCs. Subset given: CD45RA-negative fraction. CDR3 nucleotides: TGTGCCAGCAGTGCCCCTTTTACCGGCGGGAGAGATACGCAGTATTTT. Its protein is CASSAPFTGGRDTQYF.